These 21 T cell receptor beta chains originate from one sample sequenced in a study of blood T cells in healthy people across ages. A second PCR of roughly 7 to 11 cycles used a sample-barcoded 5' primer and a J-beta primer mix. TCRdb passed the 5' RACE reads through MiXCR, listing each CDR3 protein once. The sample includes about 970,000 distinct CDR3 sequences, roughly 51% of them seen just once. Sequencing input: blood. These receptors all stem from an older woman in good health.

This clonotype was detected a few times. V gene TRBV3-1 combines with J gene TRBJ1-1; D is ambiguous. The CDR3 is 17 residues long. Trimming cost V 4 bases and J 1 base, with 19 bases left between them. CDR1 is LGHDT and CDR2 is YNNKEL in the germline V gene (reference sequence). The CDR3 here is CASSRNAFPVTNTEAFF. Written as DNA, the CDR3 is TGTGCCAGCAGCCGAAACGCGTTTCCCGTAACGAACACTGAAGCTTTCTTT.

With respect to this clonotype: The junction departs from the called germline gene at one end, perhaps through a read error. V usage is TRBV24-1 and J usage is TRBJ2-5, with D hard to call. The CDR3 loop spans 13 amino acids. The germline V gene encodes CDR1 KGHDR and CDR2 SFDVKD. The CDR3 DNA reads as TGTGCCGCCAGTGATTTCTGGCAAGAGACCCAGTACTTC. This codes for CAASDFWQETQYF.

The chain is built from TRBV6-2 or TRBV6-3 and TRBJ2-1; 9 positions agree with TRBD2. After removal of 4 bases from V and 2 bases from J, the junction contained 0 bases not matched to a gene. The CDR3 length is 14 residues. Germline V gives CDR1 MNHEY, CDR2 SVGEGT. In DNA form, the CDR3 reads TGTGCCAGCAGTTGGACTAGCGCCTACAATGAGCAGTTCTTC. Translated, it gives CASSWTSAYNEQFF.

CDR3 sequence (DNA): TGTGCCATCAGTGTCGGGGCCTCCCGGGTTCCCTACGAGCAGTACTTC. It translates to CAISVGASRVPYEQYF. The chain combines TRBV10-3 with TRBJ2-7, with D perhaps assigned TRBD1 or TRBD2 (5 bases each). From germline, CDR1 is ENHRY and CDR2 SYGVKD. V was pared by 4 bases and J by 2 bases, with 18 bases between. The CDR3 spans 16 residues.

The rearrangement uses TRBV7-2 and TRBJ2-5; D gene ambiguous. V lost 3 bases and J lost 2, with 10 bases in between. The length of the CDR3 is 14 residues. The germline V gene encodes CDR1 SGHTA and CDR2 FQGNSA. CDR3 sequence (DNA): TGTGCCAGCAGCTTTATGGCGACACAAGAGACCCAGTACTTC. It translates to CASSFMATQETQYF.

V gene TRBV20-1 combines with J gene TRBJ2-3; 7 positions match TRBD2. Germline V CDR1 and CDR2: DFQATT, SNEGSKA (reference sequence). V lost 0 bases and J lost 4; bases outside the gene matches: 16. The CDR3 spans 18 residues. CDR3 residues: CSARDIISVGGKSDTQYF. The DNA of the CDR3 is TGCAGTGCTAGAGATATCATTTCGGTCGGGGGGAAGTCAGATACGCAGTATTTT.

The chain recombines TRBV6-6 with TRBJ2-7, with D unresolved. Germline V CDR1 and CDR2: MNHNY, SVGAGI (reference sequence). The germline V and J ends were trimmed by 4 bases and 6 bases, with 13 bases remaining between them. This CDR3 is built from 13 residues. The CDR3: CASSSGVEREQYF. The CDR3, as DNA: TGTGCCAGCAGTTCCGGAGTGGAGCGCGAGCAGTACTTC.

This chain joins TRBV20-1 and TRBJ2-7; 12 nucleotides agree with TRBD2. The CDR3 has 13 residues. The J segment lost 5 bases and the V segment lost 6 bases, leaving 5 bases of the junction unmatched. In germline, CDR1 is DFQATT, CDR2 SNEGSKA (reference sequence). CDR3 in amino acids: CSARLAGVDEQYF. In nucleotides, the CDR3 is TGCAGTGCCCGACTAGCGGGAGTAGACGAGCAGTACTTC.

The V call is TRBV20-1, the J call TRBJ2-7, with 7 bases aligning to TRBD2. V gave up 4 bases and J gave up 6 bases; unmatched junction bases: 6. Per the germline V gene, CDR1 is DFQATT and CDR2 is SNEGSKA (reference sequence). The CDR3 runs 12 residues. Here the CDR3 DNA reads TGCAGTGCTAATCAGCGGGATGGCGAGCAGTACTTC. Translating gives CSANQRDGEQYF.

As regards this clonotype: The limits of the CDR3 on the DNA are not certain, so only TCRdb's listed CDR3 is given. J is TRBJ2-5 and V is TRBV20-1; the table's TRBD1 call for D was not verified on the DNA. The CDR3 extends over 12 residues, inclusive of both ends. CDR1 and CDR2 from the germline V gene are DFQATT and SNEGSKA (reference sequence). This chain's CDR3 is CSVPAYSCEQYF.

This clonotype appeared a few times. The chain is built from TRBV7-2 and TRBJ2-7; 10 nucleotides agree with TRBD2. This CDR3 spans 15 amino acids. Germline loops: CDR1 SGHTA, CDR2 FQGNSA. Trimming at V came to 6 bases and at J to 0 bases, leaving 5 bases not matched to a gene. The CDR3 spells CASRQTSGYSYEQYF. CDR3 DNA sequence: TGTGCCAGCAGACAGACTAGCGGGTACTCCTACGAGCAGTACTTC.

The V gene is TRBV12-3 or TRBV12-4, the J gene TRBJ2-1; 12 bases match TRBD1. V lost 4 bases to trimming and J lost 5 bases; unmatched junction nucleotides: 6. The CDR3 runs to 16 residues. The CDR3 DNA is TGTGCCAGCAGTTCATACCGGGACAGGGGGCACAATGAGCAGTTCTTC. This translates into CASSSYRDRGHNEQFF.

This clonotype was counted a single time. The CDR3 is CATLHWDAGTYEQYF. The CDR3 DNA reads as TGTGCCACACTTCATTGGGACGCCGGAACCTACGAGCAGTACTTC. The V and J genes are TRBV19 and TRBJ2-4; the D gene could be TRBD1 or TRBD2 (5 bases each). The DNA end is a closer match to TRBJ2-7, so the J assignment may be wrong. Germline values: CDR1 LNHDA, CDR2 SQIVND (reference sequence). This CDR3 has 15 residues.

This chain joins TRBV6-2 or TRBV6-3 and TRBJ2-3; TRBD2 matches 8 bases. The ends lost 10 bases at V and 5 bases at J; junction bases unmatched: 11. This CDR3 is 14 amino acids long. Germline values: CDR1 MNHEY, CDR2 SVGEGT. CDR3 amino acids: CATRKREWRDTQYF. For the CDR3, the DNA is TGTGCCACCCGGAAGCGGGAGTGGAGAGATACGCAGTATTTT.

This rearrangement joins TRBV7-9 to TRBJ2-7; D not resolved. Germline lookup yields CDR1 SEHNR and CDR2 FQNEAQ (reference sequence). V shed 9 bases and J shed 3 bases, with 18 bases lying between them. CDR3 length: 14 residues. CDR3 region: CASRQGNFNYEQYF. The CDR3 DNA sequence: TGTGCCAGTAGGCAAGGGAATTTTAACTACGAGCAGTACTTC. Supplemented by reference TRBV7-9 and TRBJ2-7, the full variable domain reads DTGVSQNPRHKITKRGQNVTFRCDPISEHNRLYWYRQTLGQGPEFLTYFQNEAQLEKSRLLSDRFSAERPKGSFSTLEIQRTEQGDSAMYLCASRQGNFNYEQYFGPGTRLTVT.

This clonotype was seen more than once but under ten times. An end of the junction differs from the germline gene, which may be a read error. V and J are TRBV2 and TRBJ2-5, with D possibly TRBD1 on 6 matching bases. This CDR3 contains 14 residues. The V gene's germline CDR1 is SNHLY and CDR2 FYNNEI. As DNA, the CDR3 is TGTGCCAGCAATGAAGGGGGAAACCAAGAGACCCAGTACTTC. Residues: CASNEGGNQETQYF.

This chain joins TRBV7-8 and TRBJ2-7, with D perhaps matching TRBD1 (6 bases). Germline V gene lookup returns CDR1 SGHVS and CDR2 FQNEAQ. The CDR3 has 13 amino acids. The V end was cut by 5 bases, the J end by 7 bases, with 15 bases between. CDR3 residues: CASSPRTAREQYF. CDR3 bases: TGTGCCAGCAGCCCCAGGACAGCGAGAGAGCAGTACTTC.

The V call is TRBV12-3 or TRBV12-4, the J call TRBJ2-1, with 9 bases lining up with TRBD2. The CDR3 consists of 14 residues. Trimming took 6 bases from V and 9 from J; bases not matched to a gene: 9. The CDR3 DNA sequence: TGTGCCAGCAGCCGTAGCGGGAGAAGGTGTGAGCAGTTCTTC. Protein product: CASSRSGRRCEQFF.

The CDR3 loop reads CASSLVGRPPETQYF. The DNA for the CDR3 is TGCGCCAGCAGCTTGGTCGGGAGGCCGCCAGAGACCCAGTACTTC. The chain is built from TRBV5-1 and TRBJ2-5, with 7 bases matching TRBD2. Germline CDR1 is SGHRS and CDR2 is YFSETQ. The V gene end was trimmed by 0 bases and the J gene end by 4 bases; junction bases not matched to a gene: 6. This CDR3 has 15 amino acids.

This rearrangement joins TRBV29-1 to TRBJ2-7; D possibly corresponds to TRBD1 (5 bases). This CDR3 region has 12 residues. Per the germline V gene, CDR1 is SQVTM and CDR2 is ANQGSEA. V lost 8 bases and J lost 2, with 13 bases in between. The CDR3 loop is CSTRQPPYEQYF. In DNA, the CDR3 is TGCAGCACAAGACAGCCACCCTACGAGCAGTACTTC.

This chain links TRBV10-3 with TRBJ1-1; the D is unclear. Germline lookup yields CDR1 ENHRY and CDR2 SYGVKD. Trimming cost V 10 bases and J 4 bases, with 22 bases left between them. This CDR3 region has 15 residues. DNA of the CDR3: TGTGCCACCGCGCAAGTCACGGAGGGTCCCACTGAAGCTTTCTTT. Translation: CATAQVTEGPTEAFF.